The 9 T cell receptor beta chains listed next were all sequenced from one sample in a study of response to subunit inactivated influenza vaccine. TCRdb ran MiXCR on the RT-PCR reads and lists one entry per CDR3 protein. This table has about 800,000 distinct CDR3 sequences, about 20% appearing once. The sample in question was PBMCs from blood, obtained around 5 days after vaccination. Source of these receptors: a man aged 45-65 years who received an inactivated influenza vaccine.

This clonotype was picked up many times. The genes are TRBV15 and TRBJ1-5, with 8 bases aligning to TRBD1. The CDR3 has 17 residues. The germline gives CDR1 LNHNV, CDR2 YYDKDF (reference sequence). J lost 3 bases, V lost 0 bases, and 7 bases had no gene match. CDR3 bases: TGTGCCACCAGCAGAGATTTGAGGGGACAGGACAATCAGCCCCAGCATTTT. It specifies CATSRDLRGQDNQPQHF. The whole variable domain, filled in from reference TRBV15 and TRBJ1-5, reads DAMVIQNPRYQVTQFGKPVTLSCSQTLNHNVMYWYQQKSSQAPKLLFHYYDKDFNNEADTPDNFQSRRPNTSFCFLDIRSPGLGDTAMYLCATSRDLRGQDNQPQHFGDGTRLSIL.

The CDR3 spells CASSPPPGRPSSYEQYF. DNA for the CDR3: TGTGCCAGCAGCCCCCCACCGGGGAGACCGAGCTCCTACGAGCAGTACTTC. The rearrangement uses TRBV7-2 and TRBJ2-7, with D possibly matching TRBD2 (5 bases). Per germline, CDR1 SGHTA and CDR2 FQGNSA. The CDR3 is 17 amino acids. The germline V and J ends were trimmed by 5 bases and 0 bases, with 20 bases remaining between them.

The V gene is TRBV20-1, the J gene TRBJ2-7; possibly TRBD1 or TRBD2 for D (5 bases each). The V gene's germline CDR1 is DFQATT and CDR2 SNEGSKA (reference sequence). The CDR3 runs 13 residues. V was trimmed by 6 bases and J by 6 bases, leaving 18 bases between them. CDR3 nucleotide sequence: TGCAGTGCCACCAATGGGGGAGTGGGCGAGCAGTACTTC. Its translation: CSATNGGVGEQYF.

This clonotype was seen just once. The CDR3 DNA reads as TGTGCCAGCAGTGCGACAGAAGCCTACGAGCAGTACTTC. It translates to CASSATEAYEQYF. This chain uses TRBV28 with TRBJ2-7; D possibly corresponds to TRBD1 (5 bases). CDR3 length: 13 residues. The V gene's germline CDR1 is MDHEN and CDR2 SYDVKM. V was trimmed by 5 bases and J by 2 bases, leaving 10 bases between them. Drawing the rest from reference TRBV28 and TRBJ2-7, the complete variable domain is DVKVTQSSRYLVKRTGEKVFLECVQDMDHENMFWYRQDPGLGLRLIYFSYDVKMKEKGDIPEGYSVSREKKERFSLILESASTNQTSMYLCASSATEAYEQYFGPGTRLTVT.

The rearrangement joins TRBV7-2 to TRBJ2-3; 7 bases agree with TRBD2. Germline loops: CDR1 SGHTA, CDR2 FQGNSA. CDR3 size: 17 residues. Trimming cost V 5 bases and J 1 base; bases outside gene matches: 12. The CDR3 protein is CASSVGTRGVGTDTQYF. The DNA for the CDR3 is TGTGCCAGCAGCGTGGGCACACGGGGGGTCGGCACAGATACGCAGTATTTT.

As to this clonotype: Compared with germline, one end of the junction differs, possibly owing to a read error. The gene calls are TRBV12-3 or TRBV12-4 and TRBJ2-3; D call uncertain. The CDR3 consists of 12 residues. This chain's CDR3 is CASRASTDTKYF. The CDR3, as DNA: TGTGCCAGCAGAGCTAGTACCGATACGAAGTATTTT.

CDR3 nucleotides: TGCGCCAGCAGCTTGGTCGGGACAGAGGATGGCTACACCTTC. This sequence encodes CASSLVGTEDGYTF. The rearrangement links TRBV5-1 to TRBJ1-2; 7 bases agree with TRBD1. Per germline, CDR1 SGHRS and CDR2 YFSETQ. Trimming at V came to 0 bases and at J to 6 bases, leaving 5 bases not matched to a gene. There are 14 residues in the CDR3.

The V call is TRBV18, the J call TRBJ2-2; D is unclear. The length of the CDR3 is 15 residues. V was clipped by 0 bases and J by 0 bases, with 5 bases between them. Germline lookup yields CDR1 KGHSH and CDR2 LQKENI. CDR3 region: CASSPPETNTGELFF. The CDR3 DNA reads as TGTGCCAGCTCACCACCCGAGACGAACACCGGGGAGCTGTTTTTT. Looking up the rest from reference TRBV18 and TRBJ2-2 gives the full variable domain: NAGVMQNPRHLVRRRGQEARLRCSPMKGHSHVYWYRQLPEEGLKFMVYLQKENIIDESGMPKERFSAEFPKEGPSILRIQQVVRGDSAAYFCASSPPETNTGELFFGEGSRLTVL.

Here the CDR3 reads CASSLRSRGLMNTEAFF. The CDR3 nucleotides read TGTGCCAGCAGTTTAAGGTCTAGGGGACTAATGAACACTGAAGCTTTCTTT. The chain links TRBV28 to TRBJ1-1; D perhaps matches TRBD1 (5 bases). Trimming shortened V by 2 bases and J by 0 bases, and 16 bases separated the two germline ends. The CDR3 loop spans 17 amino acids. CDR1 and CDR2 (germline): MDHEN, SYDVKM. Looking up the rest from reference TRBV28 and TRBJ1-1 gives the full variable domain: DVKVTQSSRYLVKRTGEKVFLECVQDMDHENMFWYRQDPGLGLRLIYFSYDVKMKEKGDIPEGYSVSREKKERFSLILESASTNQTSMYLCASSLRSRGLMNTEAFFGQGTRLTVV.